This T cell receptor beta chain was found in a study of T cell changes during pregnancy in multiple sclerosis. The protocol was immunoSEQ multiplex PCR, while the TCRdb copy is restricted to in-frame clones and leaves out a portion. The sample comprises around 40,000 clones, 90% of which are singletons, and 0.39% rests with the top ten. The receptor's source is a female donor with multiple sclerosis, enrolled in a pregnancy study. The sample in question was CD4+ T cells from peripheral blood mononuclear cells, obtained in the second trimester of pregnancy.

CDR3 amino acids: CASSQVGVAGDATDTQYF. The CDR3, as DNA: TGCGCCAGCAGCCAAGTTGGGGTAGCGGGGGACGCCACAGATACGCAGTATTTT. The V and J genes are TRBV4-1 and TRBJ2-3; 9 bases map to TRBD2. This CDR3 has 18 amino acids. The V gene end was trimmed by 1 base and the J gene end by 2 bases; junction bases not matched to a gene: 10. In germline, CDR1 is MGHRA, CDR2 YSYEKL.